The 28 T cell receptor beta chains given below trace back to one sample, sequenced in a study of blood T cell repertoires in COVID-19. Assay used: immunoSEQ multiplex PCR; TCRdb lists only in-frame clones, some missing. This table holds roughly 330,000 clones, 80% to 90% found once. Sequencing was done on a sample of PBMCs or T cells enriched from blood (not recorded which). These receptors all come from a woman aged 30 to 39 who had recovered from COVID-19.

In DNA form, the CDR3 reads TGTGCCAGCAGCGACACAGAAAACACCATATATTTT. Protein sequence: CASSDTENTIYF. This chain uses TRBV9 with TRBJ1-3; D remains ambiguous. From germline, CDR1 is SGDLS and CDR2 YYNGEE. The CDR3 is 12 amino acids. V was shortened by 3 bases and J by 6 bases, with 7 bases between the two germline ends.

J is TRBJ2-2 and V is TRBV4-1; TRBD1 matches 8 bases. CDR1 is MGHRA, CDR2 YSYEKL, per germline. V gave up 4 bases and J gave up 6 bases; unmatched junction bases: 19. The CDR3 consists of 19 residues. The CDR3 DNA sequence: TGCGCCAGCAGCCCCCGAACTGGACAGGGAACTACCTTAGCCGGGGAGCTGTTTTTT. Amino acid sequence: CASSPRTGQGTTLAGELFF.

V gene TRBV7-2 combines with J gene TRBJ1-1; maybe TRBD1 (5 bases). V was trimmed by 3 bases and J by 2 bases, leaving 10 bases between them. The CDR3 contains 14 residues. Germline-derived CDR1 and CDR2 are SGHTA and FQGNSA. The CDR3 nucleotides read TGTGCCAGCAGCTTGCTAGGGGCTAACACTGAAGCTTTCTTT. It codes for CASSLLGANTEAFF.

The chain carries TRBV12-2 and TRBJ2-5; the listed D gene, TRBD1, was not tested against the DNA. TRBV12-2 is classified as a pseudogene. CDR3 length: 15 residues. In DNA, the CDR3 is TGTGCAAGTCGTTCCCCCCTTAGGGGTGAAGAGACCCAGTACTTC. This translates into CASRSPLRGEETQYF.

The rearrangement links TRBV10-2 to TRBJ1-1, with TRBD1 identical over 7 bases. J lost 5 bases, V lost 8 bases, and 8 bases had no gene match. Germline CDR1 is WSHSY and CDR2 is SAAADI. CDR3 length equals 13 residues. Written as DNA, the CDR3 is TGCGCCAGCTCAGTTGAACAGGGGACTGAAGCTTTCTTT. This encodes CASSVEQGTEAFF.

The chain is built from TRBV5-8 and TRBJ2-1, with 9 bases that match TRBD2. Germline trimming cut 5 bases from V and 3 bases from J; bases unmatched to any gene: 12. In germline, CDR1 is SGHTS, CDR2 YDEGEE. The length of the CDR3 is 17 residues. Here the CDR3 DNA reads TGTGCCAGCAGGGGAGGAGCGGGGGGCAGTTTCTACAATGAGCAGTTCTTC. It is translated as CASRGGAGGSFYNEQFF.

The chain carries TRBV5-5 and TRBJ2-7; no clear D. The V gene's germline CDR1 is SGHKS and CDR2 YYEKEE (reference sequence). V shed 0 bases and J shed 2 bases, with 9 bases lying between them. The CDR3 length is 14 residues. CDR3 sequence reads: CASSLAGSPYEQYF. In DNA form, the CDR3 reads TGTGCCAGCAGCTTGGCCGGTAGCCCCTACGAGCAGTACTTC. The full variable domain, rest sourced from reference TRBV5-5 and TRBJ2-7, is DAGVTQSPTHLIKTRGQQVTLRCSPISGHKSVSWYQQVLGQGPQFIFQYYEKEERGRGNFPDRFSARQFPNYSSELNVNALLLGDSALYLCASSLAGSPYEQYFGPGTRLTVT.

This chain connects TRBV5-5 to TRBJ1-4; 7 nucleotides line up with TRBD1. The germline V gene has CDR1 SGHKS and CDR2 YYEKEE (reference sequence). V gave up 5 bases and J gave up 4 bases; unmatched junction bases: 8. CDR3 length: 15 amino acids. CDR3 coding DNA: TGTGCCAGCAGTCTCAACAGGGGAATTAATGAAAAACTGTTTTTT. Its protein is CASSLNRGINEKLFF.

The chain is built from TRBV5-6 and TRBJ1-5; D gene unclear. Germline CDR1 reads SGHDT; CDR2 reads YYEEEE. With 2 bases removed from V and 1 base from J, the gap between germline ends came to 4 bases. The CDR3 length is 13 residues. CDR3 protein: CASSFRSNQPQHF. In DNA form, the CDR3 reads TGTGCCAGCAGCTTTAGAAGCAATCAGCCCCAGCATTTT.

The chain joins TRBV29-1 to TRBJ1-1; no reliable D call. Trimming cost V 6 bases and J 5 bases, with 10 bases left between them. From germline, CDR1 is SQVTM and CDR2 ANQGSEA. The CDR3 runs 11 residues. The CDR3 DNA sequence: TGCAGCGTGCTTGTGACAACTGAAGCTTTCTTT. Translation: CSVLVTTEAFF.

This sequence joins TRBV5-1 and TRBJ2-3, with 7 nucleotides matching TRBD1. There are 14 residues in the CDR3. With 4 bases clipped from V and 0 bases from J, the junction kept 2 bases outside the gene matches. Germline CDR1 is SGHRS and CDR2 is YFSETQ. The CDR3 coding sequence is TGCGCCAGCAGCATGGGACAGAGCACAGATACGCAGTATTTT. Amino acids: CASSMGQSTDTQYF.

The J gene is TRBJ2-7, the V gene TRBV30, with D possibly TRBD2 on 6 matching bases. The CDR3 runs to 11 residues. Germline CDR1 GTSNPN, CDR2 SVGIG (reference sequence). V was pared by 2 bases and J by 6 bases, with 8 bases between. For the CDR3, the DNA is TGTGCCTGGAGTCACGGGGGCGAGCAGTACTTC. It codes for CAWSHGGEQYF.

This chain uses TRBV14 with TRBJ1-1, with D tentatively TRBD1 (5 bases). This CDR3 region has 15 residues. V lost 6 bases, J lost 1 base, and 15 bases lay in between. Germline values: CDR1 SGHDN, CDR2 FVKESK. The DNA of the CDR3 is TGTGCCAGCAGTCCCCCCAGGGCAGGGAACACTGAAGCTTTCTTT. Translation: CASSPPRAGNTEAFF. The variable domain in full, with the rest retrieved from reference TRBV14 and TRBJ1-1, is EAGVTQFPSHSVIEKGQTVTLRCDPISGHDNLYWYRRVMGKEIKFLLHFVKESKQDESGMPNNRFLAERTGGTYSTLKVQPAELEDSGVYFCASSPPRAGNTEAFFGQGTRLTVV.

This clone was detected only once. V and J are TRBV7-3 and TRBJ1-1, with 8 positions matching TRBD1. CDR3 length: 14 residues. Germline V gene lookup returns CDR1 SGHTA and CDR2 FQGTGA. J gave up 2 bases and V 7 bases, and 6 bases lay outside the gene matches. In DNA, the CDR3 is TGTGCCAGCACCCTAGGACAGGGCAACACTGAAGCTTTCTTT. Amino acid sequence: CASTLGQGNTEAFF.

DNA of the CDR3: TGTGCCACCAGCAGATTCCCGACAGGTTTCCAACAAGAGACCCAGTACTTC. This gives the protein CATSRFPTGFQQETQYF. This chain uses TRBV15 with TRBJ2-5; the D gene is possibly TRBD1 (6 bases). The V end was cut by 2 bases, the J end by 2 bases, with 18 bases between. CDR3 length: 17 residues. Germline loops: CDR1 LNHNV, CDR2 YYDKDF (reference sequence).

This clone was recorded once. The chain couples TRBV5-1 to TRBJ2-7; possible D gene TRBD2, 6 bases. Germline values: CDR1 SGHRS, CDR2 YFSETQ. The CDR3 runs 15 residues. Trimming took 3 bases from V and 3 from J, leaving 16 bases between them. In nucleotides, the CDR3 is TGCGCCAGCAGCTACCAGGACATGGAGGGCTACGAGCAGTACTTC. Amino acid sequence: CASSYQDMEGYEQYF.

This chain joins TRBV2 and TRBJ2-3, with D uncertain. Germline V gene lookup returns CDR1 SNHLY and CDR2 FYNNEI. This CDR3 contains 12 residues. With 2 bases removed from V and 4 bases from J, the gap between germline ends came to 4 bases. Here the CDR3 reads CASSEYADTQYF. The DNA for the CDR3 is TGTGCCAGCAGTGAATATGCAGATACGCAGTATTTT.

For the CDR3, the DNA is TGTGCCAGCAGTTACTCGCTCGGGCAGGGTTGGAAAAAACTGTTTTTT. The encoded protein is CASSYSLGQGWKKLFF. The gene calls are TRBV6-5 and TRBJ1-4; D is possibly TRBD1 (5 bases). The CDR3 is 16 amino acids. Trimming stripped 0 bases from V and 9 bases from J, with 17 bases between. The germline V gene encodes CDR1 MNHEY and CDR2 SVGAGI.

The genes are TRBV7-3 and TRBJ2-2, with 11 bases fitting TRBD1. The CDR3 is 17 amino acids. CDR1 SGHTA and CDR2 FQGTGA come from the germline V gene. V lost 2 bases, J lost 4 bases, and 6 bases stayed unmatched. The CDR3 loop reads CASSLQGQGASTGELFF. CDR3 nucleotides: TGTGCCAGCAGCTTACAAGGACAGGGGGCGAGCACCGGGGAGCTGTTTTTT.

The chain recombines TRBV29-1 with TRBJ2-7; no reliable D call. The V end was cut by 0 bases, the J end by 5 bases, with 14 bases between. Germline loops: CDR1 SQVTM, CDR2 ANQGSEA. There are 14 residues in the CDR3. This CDR3 is CSVEEEFQSNEQYF. The CDR3 DNA sequence: TGCAGCGTTGAAGAGGAGTTTCAGTCCAACGAGCAGTACTTC.

This chain links TRBV10-2 with TRBJ1-2, with D possibly matching TRBD1 (5 bases). The germline gives CDR1 WSHSY, CDR2 SAAADI. CDR3 length: 12 amino acids. Deletions cut 5 bases from V and 8 bases from J, with 12 bases between. The CDR3 spells CASSIQGMGYTF. The CDR3 bases are TGCGCCAGCAGTATCCAGGGTATGGGCTACACCTTC.

This chain joins TRBV5-1 and TRBJ1-2; 8 bases are shared with TRBD1. Germline lookup yields CDR1 SGHRS and CDR2 YFSETQ. The V segment lost 4 bases and the J segment 7 bases; nucleotides outside the gene matches: 9. This CDR3 spans 14 amino acids. CDR3 sequence reads: CASSPGQGRTGYTF. In DNA form, the CDR3 reads TGCGCCAGCAGCCCCGGACAGGGACGGACTGGCTACACCTTC.

This clone occurred a few times. The CDR3 DNA is TGTGCCAGCAGCATGACAGGGTTCGACTACACCTTC. Translating it yields CASSMTGFDYTF. J is TRBJ1-2 and V is TRBV9, with 7 bases aligning to TRBD1. This CDR3 has 12 residues. After removal of 4 bases from V and 10 bases from J, the junction contained 7 bases not matched to a gene. The germline CDR1 and CDR2 sequences are SGDLS and YYNGEE. The whole variable domain, filled in from reference TRBV9 and TRBJ1-2, reads DSGVTQTPKHLITATGQRVTLRCSPRSGDLSVYWYQQSLDQGLQFLIQYYNGEERAKGNILERFSAQQFPDLHSELNLSSLELGDSALYFCASSMTGFDYTFGSGTRLTVV.

This clone was observed a single time. The V call is TRBV19, the J call TRBJ1-5, with TRBD1 matching over 7 bases. CDR3 length: 14 amino acids. Germline V gene data show CDR1 as LNHDA and CDR2 as SQIVND (reference sequence). Losses at the gene ends were 5 bases for V and 3 bases for J; bases not matched to a gene: 4. The CDR3 region is CASSYRGYNQPQHF. CDR3 sequence (DNA): TGTGCCAGTAGTTACAGGGGCTACAATCAGCCCCAGCATTTT. The variable domain in full, with the rest retrieved from reference TRBV19 and TRBJ1-5, is DGGITQSPKYLFRKEGQNVTLSCEQNLNHDAMYWYRQDPGQGLRLIYYSQIVNDFQKGDIAEGYSVSREKKESFPLTVTSAQKNPTAFYLCASSYRGYNQPQHFGDGTRLSIL.

With regard to this clone: The sample has other DNA sequences that encode this CDR3 too. The CDR3 protein is CASSLAGVGTDTQYF. CDR3 bases: TGTGCCAGCAGTTTAGCAGGGGTCGGCACAGATACGCAGTATTTT. The chain is built from TRBV27 and TRBJ2-3, with D perhaps matching TRBD1 (6 bases). The V end lost 2 bases, the J end lost 1 base, and 10 bases lay between the germline ends. CDR1 MNHEY and CDR2 SMNVEV come from the germline V gene (reference sequence). The CDR3 has 15 residues.

The chain employs TRBV7-3 and TRBJ1-5, with 7 positions matching TRBD1. Germline CDR1 is SGHTA and CDR2 is FQGTGA. V lost 9 bases to trimming and J lost 2 bases; unmatched junction nucleotides: 19. The CDR3 consists of 18 residues. CDR3 DNA: TGTGCCAGGTGCCAGGGGGAGCATTGGAGTGAGTGCAATCAGCCCCAGCATTTT. It is translated as CARCQGEHWSECNQPQHF. Full variable domain (outside the CDR3, taken from reference TRBV7-3 and TRBJ1-5): GAGVSQTPSNKVTEKGKYVELRCDPISGHTALYWYRQSLGQGPEFLIYFQGTGAADDSGLPNDRFFAVRPEGSVSTLKIQRTERGDSAVYLCARCQGEHWSECNQPQHFGDGTRLSIL.

The rearrangement joins TRBV19 to TRBJ2-5; D gene unclear. Germline-derived CDR1 and CDR2 are LNHDA and SQIVND (reference sequence). This CDR3 spans 13 amino acids. V gave up 5 bases and J gave up 4 bases, with 11 bases separating them. CDR3 protein: CASSPILRETQYF. Here the CDR3 DNA reads TGTGCCAGTAGTCCAATCCTAAGAGAGACCCAGTACTTC.

The DNA of the CDR3 is TGTGCCAGCCGATCGAGGACAGAACGTAACTATGGCTACACCTTC. Translated, it gives CASRSRTERNYGYTF. The chain links TRBV6-5 to TRBJ1-2; tentatively, D is TRBD1 (6 bases). Germline V gene sequence: CDR1 MNHEY, CDR2 SVGAGI. The CDR3 totals 15 residues. Trimming took 8 bases from V and 1 from J, leaving 17 bases between them.